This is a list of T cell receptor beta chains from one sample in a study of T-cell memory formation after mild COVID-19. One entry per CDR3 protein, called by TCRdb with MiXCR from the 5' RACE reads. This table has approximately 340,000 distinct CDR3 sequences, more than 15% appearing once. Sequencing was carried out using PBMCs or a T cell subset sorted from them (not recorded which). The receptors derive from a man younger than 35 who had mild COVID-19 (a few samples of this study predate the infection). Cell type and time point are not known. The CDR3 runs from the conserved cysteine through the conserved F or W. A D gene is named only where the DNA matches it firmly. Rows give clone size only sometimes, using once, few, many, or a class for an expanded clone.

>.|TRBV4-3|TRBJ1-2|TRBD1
CASSQSHRGNYGYTF
TGCGCCAGCAGCCAGAGTCACAGGGGTAACTATGGCTACACCTTC
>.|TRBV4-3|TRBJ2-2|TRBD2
CASSQRAVQRGIDGELFF
TGCGCCAGCAGCCAAAGGGCCGTCCAGCGGGGGATTGACGGGGAGCTGTTTTTT
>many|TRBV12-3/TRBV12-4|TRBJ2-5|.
CASAEKETQYF
TGTGCCAGCGCAGAAAAAGAGACCCAGTACTTC
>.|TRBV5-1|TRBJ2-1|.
CASSFADNEQFF
TGCGCCAGCAGCTTTGCAGATAATGAGCAGTTCTTC
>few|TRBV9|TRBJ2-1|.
CASSVDANEQFF
TGTGCCAGCAGCGTAGACGCTAATGAGCAGTTCTTC
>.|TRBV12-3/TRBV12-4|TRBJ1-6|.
CASSLVGGDSPLHF
TGTGCCAGCAGTTTAGTCGGGGGCGATTCACCCCTCCACTTT
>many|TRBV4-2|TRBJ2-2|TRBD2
CASSQPLAGADTGELFF
TGTGCCAGCAGCCAACCGTTAGCGGGGGCAGACACCGGGGAGCTGTTTTTT
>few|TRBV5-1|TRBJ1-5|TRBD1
CARITLGQHNQPQHF
TGCGCCAGGATAACCTTGGGACAGCATAATCAGCCCCAGCATTTT
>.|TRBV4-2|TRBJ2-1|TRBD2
CASRTVWTSGGAFQNEQFF
TGTGCCAGCAGGACGGTTTGGACTAGCGGGGGAGCGTTTCAAAATGAGCAGTTCTTC
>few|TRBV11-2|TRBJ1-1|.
CASSPWVGIRNTEAFF
TGTGCCAGCAGCCCTTGGGTTGGGATCCGGAACACTGAAGCTTTCTTT
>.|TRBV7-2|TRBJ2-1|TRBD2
CASSTSGYLQFF
TGTGCCAGCAGCACTAGCGGGTATCTGCAGTTCTTC
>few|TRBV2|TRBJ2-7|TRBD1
CASERDRAYEQYF
TGTGCCAGCGAAAGAGACAGGGCCTACGAGCAGTACTTC
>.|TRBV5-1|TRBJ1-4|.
CASSLERGREKLFF
TGCGCCAGCAGCTTGGAGCGGGGGAGAGAAAAACTGTTTTTT
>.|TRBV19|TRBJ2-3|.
CASSIWGARDTQYF
TGTGCCAGTAGTATCTGGGGGGCCAGAGATACGCAGTATTTT
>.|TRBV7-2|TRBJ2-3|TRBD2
CASSFGGAGTQYF
TGTGCCAGCAGCTTCGGGGGGGCCGGTACGCAGTATTTT
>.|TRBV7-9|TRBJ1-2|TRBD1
CASSLKGQGYGYTF
TGTGCCAGCAGCTTAAAGGGACAGGGCTATGGCTACACCTTC
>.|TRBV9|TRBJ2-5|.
CASSVGGRVEETQYF
TGTGCCAGCAGCGTAGGAGGAAGGGTCGAAGAGACCCAGTACTTC
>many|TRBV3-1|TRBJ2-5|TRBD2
CASTGLAGRETQYF
TGTGCTTCGACCGGCCTAGCGGGGAGGGAGACCCAGTACTTC
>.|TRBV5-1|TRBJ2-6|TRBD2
CASSLSTGGSGANVLTF
TGCGCCAGCAGCTTGTCGACCGGGGGGTCGGGGGCCAACGTCCTGACTTTC
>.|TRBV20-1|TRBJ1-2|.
CSANPTSNYGYTF
TGCAGTGCTAATCCTACTTCTAACTATGGCTACACCTTC
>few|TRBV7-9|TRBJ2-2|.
CASSDPGAPNTGELFF
TGTGCCAGCAGCGATCCGGGGGCCCCGAACACCGGGGAGCTGTTTTTT
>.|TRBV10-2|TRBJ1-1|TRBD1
CASSESWDRERYTEAFF
TGCGCCAGCAGTGAGTCGTGGGACAGGGAGAGATACACTGAAGCTTTCTTT
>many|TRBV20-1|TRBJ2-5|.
CSARGRLWYQETQYF
TGCAGTGCTAGGGGCCGGTTGTGGTACCAAGAGACCCAGTACTTC
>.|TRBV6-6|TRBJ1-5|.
CASSYSGGRQPQHF
TGTGCCAGCAGTTACTCGGGGGGCCGCCAGCCCCAGCATTTT
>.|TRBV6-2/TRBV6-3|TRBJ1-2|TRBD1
CASRTGAARGYTF
TGTGCCAGCAGGACAGGGGCAGCCCGAGGCTACACCTTC
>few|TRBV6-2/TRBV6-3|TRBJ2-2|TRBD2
CASTLAGLALNTGELFF
TGTGCCAGCACCCTCGCGGGACTAGCCCTTAACACCGGGGAGCTGTTTTTT
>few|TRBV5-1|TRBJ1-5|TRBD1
CASSLGTGNNQPQHF
TGCGCCAGCAGCTTGGGGACAGGCAACAATCAGCCCCAGCATTTT
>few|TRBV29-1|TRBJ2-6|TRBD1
CSATPGTGDGANVLTF
TGCAGCGCGACACCAGGGACAGGGGATGGGGCCAACGTCCTGACTTTC
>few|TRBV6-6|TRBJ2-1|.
CASSYSGYEGYNEQFF
TGTGCCAGCAGTTACTCGGGTTACGAGGGATACAATGAGCAGTTCTTC
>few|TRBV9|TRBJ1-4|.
CASSSGEKLFF
TGTGCCAGCAGCTCAGGTGAAAAACTGTTTTTT
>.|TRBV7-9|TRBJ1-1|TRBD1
CASSLELQGVGAFF
TGTGCCAGCAGCTTAGAGTTACAGGGGGTTGGAGCTTTCTTT
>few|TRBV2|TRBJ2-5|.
CASSVKVSQETQYF
TGTGCCAGCAGTGTCAAAGTCTCCCAAGAGACCCAGTACTTC